The 18 T cell receptor beta chains presented below share a single source sample, sequenced in a study of T cell responses to AZD1222 COVID-19 vaccine. The repertoire was sequenced with immunoSEQ multiplex PCR; TCRdb's copy has only in-frame clones and lacks some. The table records 100,000 to 150,000 clones, 75% to 85% of them present only once. This sample comprised peripheral blood, obtained 28 days after the second AZD1222 dose. These receptors were obtained from an adult who received the AZD1222 COVID-19 vaccine.

V usage is TRBV28 and J usage is TRBJ2-5; unclear D gene. The CDR3 spans 18 residues. Germline CDR1 MDHEN, CDR2 SYDVKM. V gave up 2 bases and J gave up 0 bases, with 19 bases separating them. CDR3 amino acids: CASSLPADTSMYQETQYF. The DNA of the CDR3 is TGTGCCAGCAGTTTACCGGCCGACACCTCGATGTACCAAGAGACCCAGTACTTC. Together with reference TRBV28 and TRBJ2-5, the CDR3 gives the full variable domain: DVKVTQSSRYLVKRTGEKVFLECVQDMDHENMFWYRQDPGLGLRLIYFSYDVKMKEKGDIPEGYSVSREKKERFSLILESASTNQTSMYLCASSLPADTSMYQETQYFGPGTRLLVL.

The chain couples TRBV9 to TRBJ2-7; D might be TRBD2 (7 bases). The length of the CDR3 is 15 residues. Trimming removed 0 bases at V and 4 bases at J, with 14 bases between. Germline V gene data show CDR1 as SGDLS and CDR2 as YYNGEE. The CDR3 region has the DNA TGTGCCAGCAGCGTAGCCGCGGGGGCATTGTACGAGCAGTACTTC. This encodes CASSVAAGALYEQYF.

This clone was recorded once. The chain couples TRBV19 to TRBJ1-4; D perhaps matches TRBD1 (5 bases). This CDR3 is built from 18 residues. V was shortened by 7 bases and J by 6 bases, with 27 bases between the two germline ends. Germline loops: CDR1 LNHDA, CDR2 SQIVND (reference sequence). The CDR3 loop reads CASTNAYSDSGDYEKLFF. The CDR3 DNA reads as TGTGCCAGTACCAACGCATATTCCGACAGCGGGGATTATGAAAAACTGTTTTTT.

This clone came up a few times. The J gene is TRBJ1-1, the V gene TRBV5-1; the D gene is possibly TRBD1 (5 bases). The germline V gene encodes CDR1 SGHRS and CDR2 YFSETQ. The CDR3 has 13 residues. The V gene lost 3 bases and the J gene lost 1 base, with 7 bases spanning the gap. Here the CDR3 DNA reads TGCGCCAGCAGCTGGACAAGGAACACTGAAGCTTTCTTT. Its translation: CASSWTRNTEAFF.

This chain links TRBV6-5 with TRBJ1-3; 7 bases agree with TRBD1. The CDR3 has 15 amino acids. V trimming: 8 bases; J trimming: 4 bases; junction bases outside the gene matches: 11. Germline CDR1 is MNHEY and CDR2 is SVGAGI. DNA of the CDR3: TGTGCCAGCCGAGAACAAACAGGGGTCGGAAACACCATATATTTT. Translated, it gives CASREQTGVGNTIYF.

This clone was recorded only once. The chain couples TRBV7-9 to TRBJ1-3; D is ambiguous. V was shortened by 3 bases and J by 2 bases, with 17 bases between the two germline ends. The CDR3 length is 17 residues. Germline CDR1 SEHNR, CDR2 FQNEAQ (reference sequence). CDR3 nucleotide sequence: TGTGCCAGCAGCTTTTTTTCCCCATGGCGAGCTGGAAACACCATATATTTT. Translating gives CASSFFSPWRAGNTIYF. Using reference TRBV7-9 and TRBJ1-3 for the parts outside the CDR3, the full variable domain is DTGVSQNPRHKITKRGQNVTFRCDPISEHNRLYWYRQTLGQGPEFLTYFQNEAQLEKSRLLSDRFSAERPKGSFSTLEIQRTEQGDSAMYLCASSFFSPWRAGNTIYFGEGSWLTVV.

The rearrangement links TRBV30 to TRBJ2-2; the D gene is possibly TRBD2 (5 bases). The CDR3 loop spans 13 amino acids. CDR1 is GTSNPN and CDR2 is SVGIG in the germline V gene (reference sequence). V was cut by 2 bases and J by 4 bases, with 8 bases left in between. The CDR3 DNA follows: TGTGCCTGGAGTCCTAGCAGCACCGGGGAGCTGTTTTTT. This encodes CAWSPSSTGELFF.

The rearrangement uses TRBV28 and TRBJ1-1, with 8 nucleotides matching TRBD1. J lost 10 bases, V lost 2 bases, and 3 bases had no gene match. Germline lookup yields CDR1 MDHEN and CDR2 SYDVKM. This CDR3 has 12 residues. CDR3 nucleotide sequence: TGTGCCAGCAGTTTAAGGACAGGGAGAGCTTTCTTT. Amino acids: CASSLRTGRAFF. Full variable domain (rest looked up from reference TRBV28 and TRBJ1-1): DVKVTQSSRYLVKRTGEKVFLECVQDMDHENMFWYRQDPGLGLRLIYFSYDVKMKEKGDIPEGYSVSREKKERFSLILESASTNQTSMYLCASSLRTGRAFFGQGTRLTVV.

The chain employs TRBV5-1 and TRBJ2-3, with 10 positions matching TRBD1. The CDR3 covers 15 residues. With 4 bases clipped from V and 4 bases from J, the junction kept 6 bases outside the gene matches. Germline-derived CDR1 and CDR2 are SGHRS and YFSETQ. The CDR3 nucleotides read TGCGCCAGCAGCGCGGACAGGGGGAGGTCAGATACGCAGTATTTT. Amino acids: CASSADRGRSDTQYF.

V and J are TRBV6-5 and TRBJ1-4, with D unclear. The germline gives CDR1 MNHEY, CDR2 SVGAGI. V gave up 6 bases and J gave up 7 bases, with 12 bases separating them. The CDR3 runs to 13 residues. CDR3 DNA: TGTGCCAGCAGAGACGCACAGAGTGAAAAACTGTTTTTT. It is translated as CASRDAQSEKLFF.

The V and J genes are TRBV7-3 and TRBJ2-2; no reliable D call. Germline V CDR1 and CDR2: SGHTA, FQGTGA. V was shortened by 7 bases and J by 14 bases, with 11 bases between the two germline ends. The CDR3 loop spans 10 amino acids. This CDR3 reads CASTELGLFF. The CDR3 nucleotides are TGTGCCAGCACCGAACTCGGACTGTTTTTT. The variable domain in full, with the rest retrieved from reference TRBV7-3 and TRBJ2-2, is GAGVSQTPSNKVTEKGKYVELRCDPISGHTALYWYRQSLGQGPEFLIYFQGTGAADDSGLPNDRFFAVRPEGSVSTLKIQRTERGDSAVYLCASTELGLFFGEGSRLTVL.

This clone appeared a few times. The rearrangement uses TRBV5-1 and TRBJ2-7; 10 bases fit TRBD1. CDR1 and CDR2 (germline): SGHRS, YFSETQ. The CDR3 spans 14 residues. V trimming: 6 bases; J trimming: 6 bases; junction bases outside the gene matches: 9. DNA of the CDR3: TGCGCCAGCACGACAGGGGGCGTCCGCTCCGAGCAGTACTTC. Translating it yields CASTTGGVRSEQYF.

The J gene is TRBJ2-2, the V gene TRBV7-9; TRBD1 is a possible D gene (6 bases). Germline values: CDR1 SEHNR, CDR2 FQNEAQ (reference sequence). This CDR3 spans 16 amino acids. V was shortened by 3 bases and J by 6 bases, with 17 bases between the two germline ends. CDR3 region: CASSLRPDRTPGELFF. CDR3 DNA sequence: TGTGCCAGCAGCTTGAGGCCTGACAGGACCCCCGGGGAGCTGTTTTTT. The full variable domain, completed using reference TRBV7-9 and TRBJ2-2, is DTGVSQNPRHKITKRGQNVTFRCDPISEHNRLYWYRQTLGQGPEFLTYFQNEAQLEKSRLLSDRFSAERPKGSFSTLEIQRTEQGDSAMYLCASSLRPDRTPGELFFGEGSRLTVL.

CDR3 nucleotides: TGTGCCAGCAGCGATTCCTCTCAGGGGGGGCCTAACTTGGTCGGGGAGCTGTTTTTT. Protein product: CASSDSSQGGPNLVGELFF. The V and J genes are TRBV3-1 (or the pseudogene TRBV3-2) and TRBJ2-2; D possibly matches TRBD1 or TRBD2 (7 bases each). The CDR3 has 19 residues. Looked up from germline, CDR1 is LGHDT and CDR2 is YNNKEL (reference sequence). Trimming pared 5 bases from V and 7 bases from J, leaving 29 bases between.

V is TRBV7-2 and J is TRBJ2-2; 10 bases match TRBD2. The V gene's germline CDR1 is SGHTA and CDR2 FQGNSA. This CDR3 spans 19 amino acids. The junction had 16 bases not matched to a gene; V was cut back by 5 bases and J by 4 bases. The CDR3 sequence is CASSLRNLLAGSSTGELFF. The DNA for the CDR3 is TGTGCCAGCAGCCTTAGAAACCTACTAGCGGGGTCCAGCACCGGGGAGCTGTTTTTT.

The rearrangement uses TRBV11-3 and TRBJ2-3, with D possibly matching TRBD1 (6 bases). The germline V and J ends were trimmed by 0 bases and 7 bases, with 14 bases remaining between them. CDR1 is SGHNT and CDR2 is YENEEA in the germline V gene. This CDR3 has 15 amino acids. The CDR3 nucleotides are TGTGCCAGCAGCTTAGAGTCTGGGGGCCTACATACGCAGTATTTT. Its protein is CASSLESGGLHTQYF.

The chain joins TRBV12-5 to TRBJ1-5, with D uncertain. Germline V lookup: CDR1 LGHNT, CDR2 FRNRAP. The CDR3 loop spans 13 amino acids. V was clipped by 7 bases and J by 5 bases, with 12 bases between them. The CDR3 DNA sequence: TGTGCTAGTGCACCTGACCGAGATCAGCCCCAGCATTTT. It encodes CASAPDRDQPQHF.

V and J are TRBV5-1 and TRBJ2-2; tentative D call: TRBD1 (6 bases). This CDR3 comprises 16 residues. Germline lookup yields CDR1 SGHRS and CDR2 YFSETQ. The germline V and J ends were trimmed by 9 bases and 2 bases, with 20 bases remaining between them. The CDR3 DNA is TGCGCCACCACCCTCCTCCCCAGGGGAAACACCGGGGAGCTGTTTTTT. Translation: CATTLLPRGNTGELFF.